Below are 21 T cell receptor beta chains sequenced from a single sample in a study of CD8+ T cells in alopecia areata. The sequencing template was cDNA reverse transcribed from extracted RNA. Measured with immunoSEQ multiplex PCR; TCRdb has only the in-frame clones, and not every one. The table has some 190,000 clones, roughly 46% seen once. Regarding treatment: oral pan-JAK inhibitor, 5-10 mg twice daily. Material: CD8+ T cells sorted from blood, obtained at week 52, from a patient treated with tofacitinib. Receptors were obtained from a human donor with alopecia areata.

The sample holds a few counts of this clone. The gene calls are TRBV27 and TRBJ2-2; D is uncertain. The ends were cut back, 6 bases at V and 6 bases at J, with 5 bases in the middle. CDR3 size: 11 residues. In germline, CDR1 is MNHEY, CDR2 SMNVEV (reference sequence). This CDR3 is CASRHSGELFF. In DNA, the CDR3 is TGTGCCAGCAGACACTCCGGGGAGCTGTTTTTT.

CDR3 sequence reads: CASSPWTARPYGYTF. The CDR3 DNA sequence: TGCGCCAGCAGTCCCTGGACAGCAAGACCCTATGGCTACACCTTC. The chain carries TRBV23-1 and TRBJ1-2; possibly TRBD1 for D (6 bases). TRBV23-1 has ORF status, its function being uncertain. Trimming left V 4 bases short and J 4 bases short, with 16 bases between. The CDR3 sequence is 15 residues long.

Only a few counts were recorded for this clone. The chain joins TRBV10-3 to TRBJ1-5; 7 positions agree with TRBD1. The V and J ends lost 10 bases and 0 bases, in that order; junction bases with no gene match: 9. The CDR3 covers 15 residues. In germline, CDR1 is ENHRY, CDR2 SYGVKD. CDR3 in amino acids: CATRGTVNSNQPQHF. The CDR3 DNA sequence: TGTGCCACCCGGGGGACAGTCAATAGCAATCAGCCCCAGCATTTT.

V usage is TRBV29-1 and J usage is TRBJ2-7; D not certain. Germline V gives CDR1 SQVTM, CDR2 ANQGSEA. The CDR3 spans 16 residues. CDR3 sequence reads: CSYPPISFPPRYEQYF. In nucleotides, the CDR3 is TGCAGTTACCCGCCTATCAGCTTCCCCCCACGCTACGAGCAGTACTTC.

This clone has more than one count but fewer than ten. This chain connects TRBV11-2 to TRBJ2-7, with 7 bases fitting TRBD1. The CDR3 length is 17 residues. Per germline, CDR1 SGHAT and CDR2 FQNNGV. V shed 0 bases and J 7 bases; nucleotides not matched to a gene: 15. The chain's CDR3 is CASSLDQTGPPLGEQYF. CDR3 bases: TGTGCCAGCAGCTTAGATCAGACAGGGCCTCCCTTGGGGGAGCAGTACTTC.

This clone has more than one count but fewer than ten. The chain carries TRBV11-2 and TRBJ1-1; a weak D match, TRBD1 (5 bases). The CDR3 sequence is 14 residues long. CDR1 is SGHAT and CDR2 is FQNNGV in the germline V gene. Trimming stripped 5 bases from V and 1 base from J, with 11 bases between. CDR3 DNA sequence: TGTGCCAGCAGCCAGAGAACAGGGAACACTGAAGCTTTCTTT. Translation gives CASSQRTGNTEAFF.

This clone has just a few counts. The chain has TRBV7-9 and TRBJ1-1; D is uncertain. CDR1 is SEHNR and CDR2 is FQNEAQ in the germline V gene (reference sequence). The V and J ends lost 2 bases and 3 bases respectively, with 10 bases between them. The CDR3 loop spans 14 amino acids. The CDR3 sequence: CASSLFTGDTEAFF. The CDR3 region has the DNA TGTGCCAGCAGCTTATTCACGGGCGACACTGAAGCTTTCTTT. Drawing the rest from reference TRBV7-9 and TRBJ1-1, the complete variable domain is DTGVSQNPRHKITKRGQNVTFRCDPISEHNRLYWYRQTLGQGPEFLTYFQNEAQLEKSRLLSDRFSAERPKGSFSTLEIQRTEQGDSAMYLCASSLFTGDTEAFFGQGTRLTVV.

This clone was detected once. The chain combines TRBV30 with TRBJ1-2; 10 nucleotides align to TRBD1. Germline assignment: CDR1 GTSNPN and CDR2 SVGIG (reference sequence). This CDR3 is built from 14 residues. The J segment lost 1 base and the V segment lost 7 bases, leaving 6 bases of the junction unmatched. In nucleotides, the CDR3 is TGTGCCTTAGGCCGGGACAGGGGTAACTATGGCTACACCTTC. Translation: CALGRDRGNYGYTF.

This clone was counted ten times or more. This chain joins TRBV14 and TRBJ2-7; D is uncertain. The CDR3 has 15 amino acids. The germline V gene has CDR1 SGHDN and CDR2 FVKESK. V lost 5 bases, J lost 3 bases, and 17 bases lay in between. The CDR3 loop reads CASSTRHGPYYEQYF. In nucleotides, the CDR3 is TGTGCCAGCAGCACTCGACACGGTCCATACTACGAGCAGTACTTC.

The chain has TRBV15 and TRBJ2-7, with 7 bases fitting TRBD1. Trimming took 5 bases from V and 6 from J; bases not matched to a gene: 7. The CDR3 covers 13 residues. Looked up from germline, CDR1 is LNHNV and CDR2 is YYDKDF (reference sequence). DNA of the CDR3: TGTGCCACCAGCGCGAGACAGGGCGGCGAGCAGTACTTC. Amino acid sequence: CATSARQGGEQYF.

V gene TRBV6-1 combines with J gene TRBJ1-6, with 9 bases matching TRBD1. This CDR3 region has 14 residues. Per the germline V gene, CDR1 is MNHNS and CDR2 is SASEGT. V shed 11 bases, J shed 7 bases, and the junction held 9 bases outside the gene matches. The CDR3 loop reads CAASDRGRNSPLHF. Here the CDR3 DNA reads TGTGCCGCCTCGGACAGGGGCCGAAATTCACCCCTCCACTTT.

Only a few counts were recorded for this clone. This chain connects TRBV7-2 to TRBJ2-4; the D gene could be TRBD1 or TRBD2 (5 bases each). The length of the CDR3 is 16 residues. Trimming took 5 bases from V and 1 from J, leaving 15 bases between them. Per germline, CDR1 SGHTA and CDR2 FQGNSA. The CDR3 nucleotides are TGTGCCAGCAGCCCGACTATTAAGGGGGCCAAAAACATTCAGTACTTC. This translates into CASSPTIKGAKNIQYF.

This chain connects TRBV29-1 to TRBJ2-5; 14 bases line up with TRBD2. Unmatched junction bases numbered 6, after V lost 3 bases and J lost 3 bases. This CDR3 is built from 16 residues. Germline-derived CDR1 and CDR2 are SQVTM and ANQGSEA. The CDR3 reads CSVEGTTSGGEETQYF. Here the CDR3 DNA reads TGCAGCGTTGAGGGGACGACTAGCGGGGGGGAAGAGACCCAGTACTTC.

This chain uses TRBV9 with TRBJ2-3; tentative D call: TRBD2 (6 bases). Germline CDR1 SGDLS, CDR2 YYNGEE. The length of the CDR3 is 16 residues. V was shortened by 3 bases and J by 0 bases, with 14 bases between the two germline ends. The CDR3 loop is CASSAVVGGSTDTQYF. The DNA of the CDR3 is TGTGCCAGCAGCGCCGTCGTGGGGGGAAGCACAGATACGCAGTATTTT.

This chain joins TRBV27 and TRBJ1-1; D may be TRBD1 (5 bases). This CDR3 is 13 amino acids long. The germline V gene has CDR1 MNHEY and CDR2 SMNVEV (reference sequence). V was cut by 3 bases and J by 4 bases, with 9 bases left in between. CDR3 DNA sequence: TGTGCCAGCAGTTTCCTAGGGGCCACTGAAGCTTTCTTT. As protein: CASSFLGATEAFF.

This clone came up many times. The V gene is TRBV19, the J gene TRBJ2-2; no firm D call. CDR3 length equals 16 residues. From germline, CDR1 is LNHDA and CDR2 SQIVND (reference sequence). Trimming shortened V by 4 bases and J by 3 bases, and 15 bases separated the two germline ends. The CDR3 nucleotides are TGTGCCAGTAGTACCCGGACGGACGAACACACCGGGGAGCTGTTTTTT. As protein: CASSTRTDEHTGELFF. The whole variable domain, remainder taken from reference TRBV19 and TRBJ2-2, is DGGITQSPKYLFRKEGQNVTLSCEQNLNHDAMYWYRQDPGQGLRLIYYSQIVNDFQKGDIAEGYSVSREKKESFPLTVTSAQKNPTAFYLCASSTRTDEHTGELFFGEGSRLTVL.

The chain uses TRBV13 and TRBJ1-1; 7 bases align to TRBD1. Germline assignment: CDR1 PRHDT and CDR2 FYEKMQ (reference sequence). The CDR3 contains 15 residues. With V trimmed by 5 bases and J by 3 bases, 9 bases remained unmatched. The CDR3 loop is CASSPLGQGDTEAFF. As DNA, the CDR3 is TGTGCCAGCAGCCCACTCGGGCAGGGGGACACTGAAGCTTTCTTT. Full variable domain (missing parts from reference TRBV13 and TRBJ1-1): AAGVIQSPRHLIKEKRETATLKCYPIPRHDTVYWYQQGPGQDPQFLISFYEKMQSDKGSIPDRFSAQQFSDYHSELNMSSLELGDSALYFCASSPLGQGDTEAFFGQGTRLTVV.

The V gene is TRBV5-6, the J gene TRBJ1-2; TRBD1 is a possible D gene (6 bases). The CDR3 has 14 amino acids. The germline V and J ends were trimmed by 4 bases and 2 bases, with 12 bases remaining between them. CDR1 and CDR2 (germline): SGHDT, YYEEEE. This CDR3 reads CASSLSTGNYGYTF. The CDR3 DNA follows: TGTGCCAGCAGCCTATCTACAGGGAACTATGGCTACACCTTC.

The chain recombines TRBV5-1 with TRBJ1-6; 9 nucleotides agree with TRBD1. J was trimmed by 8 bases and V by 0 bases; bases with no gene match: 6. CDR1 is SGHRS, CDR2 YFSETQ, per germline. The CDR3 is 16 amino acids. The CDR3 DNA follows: TGCGCCAGCAGCTTGGGCGACAGGGGGGGTGATTCACCCCTCCACTTT. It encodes CASSLGDRGGDSPLHF.

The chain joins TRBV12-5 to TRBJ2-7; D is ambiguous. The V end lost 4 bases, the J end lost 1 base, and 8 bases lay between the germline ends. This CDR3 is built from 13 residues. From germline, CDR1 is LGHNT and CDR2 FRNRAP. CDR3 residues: CASGSDGSYEQYF. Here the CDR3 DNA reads TGTGCTAGTGGTTCCGACGGATCCTACGAGCAGTACTTC.

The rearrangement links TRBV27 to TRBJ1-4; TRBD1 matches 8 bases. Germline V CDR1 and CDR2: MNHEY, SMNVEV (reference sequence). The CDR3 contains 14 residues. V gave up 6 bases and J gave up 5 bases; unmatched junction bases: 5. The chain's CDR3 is CASRPGGSNEKLFF. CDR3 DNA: TGTGCCAGCAGACCAGGGGGCTCGAATGAAAAACTGTTTTTT.